The text below deals with one T cell receptor beta chain. This entry belongs to a study of identical twins. One entry per CDR3 protein results from TCRdb running MiXCR on the 5' RACE reads. The sample includes some 690,000 distinct CDR3 sequences, 21% of them seen just once. The CDR3 length is 16 residues. V lost 5 bases and J 1 base, leaving 16 bases between the germline ends. These same data were also listed under a study on T cells expressing NK-cell markers. As that study records: HCMV specificity of the expanded NKG2C+ T cell clones was not established.

The gene calls are TRBV12-3 or TRBV12-4 and TRBJ2-3; weak D call: TRBD2 (6 bases). This TCR was sampled from a woman aged 18-29 years in good health. Sample: PBMCs. CDR3 coding DNA: TGTGCCAGCAGTCTGGGACTGACTACCCGCACAGATACGCAGTATTTT. Its protein product is CASSLGLTTRTDTQYF.